A selection of T cell receptor beta chains follows, all from one sample in a study of response to subunit inactivated influenza vaccine. One entry per CDR3 protein results from TCRdb running MiXCR on the RT-PCR reads. The sample consists of over 800,000 distinct CDR3 sequences, less than 25% of them appearing once. The source material was PBMCs from blood, sampled approximately 5 days after vaccination. The receptor set was obtained from a man in his forties or fifties who received an inactivated influenza vaccine. CDR3s include the opening cysteine and the closing phenylalanine or tryptophan. The D gene is left open where the match is weak. Clone size is not always given. Where it is, it says once, few, many or a class for expanded clones.

d_gene	abundance	v_gene	j_gene	CDR3aa	CDR3nt
TRBD1	few	TRBV12-3/TRBV12-4	TRBJ2-2	CASSGQGPGELFF	TGTGCCAGCAGCGGACAGGGGCCCGGGGAGCTGTTTTTT
TRBD1	NA	TRBV12-3/TRBV12-4	TRBJ1-1	CASSARQGTYTEAFF	TGTGCCAGCAGTGCCCGACAGGGAACCTACACTGAAGCTTTCTTT
NA	NA	TRBV7-2	TRBJ1-2	CASSLAASGVGYTF	TGTGCCAGCAGCTTAGCCGCATCGGGCGTCGGCTACACCTTC
NA	NA	TRBV28	TRBJ2-5	CASSSSLSRGETQYF	TGTGCCAGCAGTTCGAGTTTGTCCCGCGGGGAGACCCAGTACTTC
NA	NA	TRBV18	TRBJ1-1	CASSPRPKDTEAFF	TGTGCCAGCTCACCACGGCCGAAGGACACTGAAGCTTTCTTT
NA	NA	TRBV29-1	TRBJ1-2	CSVTDYYGYTF	TGCAGCGTAACAGACTACTATGGCTACACCTTC
NA	NA	TRBV20-1	TRBJ2-7	CSALTLNRYEQYF	TGCAGTGCCCTAACTCTTAACCGGTACGAGCAGTACTTC
TRBD2	NA	TRBV15	TRBJ2-1	CATSRRLAGGLYNEQFF	TGTGCCACCAGCAGAAGACTAGCGGGGGGGCTTTACAATGAGCAGTTCTTC
NA	NA	TRBV7-9	TRBJ2-5	CASSDMGGPETQYF	TGTGCCAGCAGCGACATGGGGGGTCCAGAGACCCAGTACTTC
TRBD1	few	TRBV30	TRBJ2-5	CAWSVGTGSQETQYF	TGTGCCTGGAGTGTAGGGACAGGGTCCCAAGAGACCCAGTACTTC
NA	few	TRBV28	TRBJ1-2	CASMDSRYGYTF	TGTGCCAGCATGGACAGTAGATATGGCTACACCTTC
NA	NA	TRBV10-3	TRBJ2-7	CAISHPAHYEQYF	TGTGCCATCAGCCACCCGGCCCACTACGAGCAGTACTTC
TRBD1	NA	TRBV11-2	TRBJ2-1	CASSPREPGQVYNEQFF	TGTGCCAGCAGCCCTCGGGAGCCGGGACAGGTGTACAATGAGCAGTTCTTC
TRBD2	NA	TRBV20-1	TRBJ2-7	CSAADQLAGYEQYF	TGCAGTGCTGCGGACCAGCTAGCGGGCTACGAGCAGTACTTC
TRBD1	few	TRBV10-3	TRBJ2-1	CAIRSTGGDEQFF	TGTGCCATCAGATCGACAGGGGGGGATGAGCAGTTCTTC
NA	NA	TRBV10-3	TRBJ2-2	CAISASSVGELFF	TGTGCCATCAGTGCCTCTAGCGTCGGGGAGCTGTTTTTT
TRBD1	once	TRBV18	TRBJ1-5	CASSPQTGADQPQHF	TGTGCCAGCTCACCACAAACAGGGGCCGATCAGCCCCAGCATTTT
NA	many	TRBV3-1	TRBJ1-5	CASSQAGPGQPQHF	TGTGCCAGCAGCCAAGCGGGGCCAGGGCAGCCCCAGCATTTT
NA	many	TRBV5-1	TRBJ2-2	CASSPRTDPGTGELFF	TGCGCCAGCAGCCCGAGGACGGATCCGGGCACCGGGGAGCTGTTTTTT
NA	many	TRBV10-3	TRBJ1-2	CAISALDLAYGYTF	TGTGCCATCAGTGCCTTGGATTTGGCCTATGGCTACACCTTC
NA	few	TRBV12-3/TRBV12-4	TRBJ2-1	CASGRNSYNEQFF	TGTGCCAGCGGCAGAAACTCCTACAATGAGCAGTTCTTC
TRBD1	few	TRBV10-3	TRBJ1-2	CAISEPLSQGRGYGYTF	TGTGCCATCAGTGAGCCACTTTCACAGGGGAGAGGATATGGCTACACCTTC
NA	NA	TRBV18	TRBJ1-5	CASSLRDGDQPQHF	TGTGCCAGCTCCCTACGGGACGGGGATCAGCCCCAGCATTTT
TRBD1	NA	TRBV6-1	TRBJ1-5	CASRGGQGSSDSNQPQHF	TGTGCCAGCAGGGGTGGACAGGGCAGTTCGGACAGCAATCAGCCCCAGCATTTT
TRBD2	NA	TRBV11-2	TRBJ2-3	CASSHAASGGGEDTQYF	TGTGCCAGCAGCCATGCGGCTAGCGGGGGTGGGGAGGATACGCAGTATTTT
TRBD2	NA	TRBV7-8	TRBJ2-3	CASSIAGRARGTDTQYF	TGTGCCAGCAGCATAGCGGGACGGGCTCGTGGCACAGATACGCAGTATTTT
NA	NA	TRBV20-1	TRBJ1-4	CSASRGGSEKLFF	TGCAGTGCTAGTCGGGGAGGGAGTGAAAAACTGTTTTTT
TRBD1	few	TRBV6-1	TRBJ1-5	CASTRDRGGQPQHF	TGTGCCAGCACCAGGGACAGGGGCGGGCAGCCCCAGCATTTT
NA	NA	TRBV4-2	TRBJ1-5	CASSQDRSPQHF	TGTGCCAGCAGCCAAGATCGGTCGCCCCAGCATTTT
TRBD1	NA	TRBV24-1	TRBJ2-7	CATSAGGLAYEQYF	TGTGCCACCAGTGCAGGGGGCCTGGCCTACGAGCAGTACTTC
NA	NA	TRBV20-1	TRBJ2-7	CSRMDGATLEQYF	TGCAGTCGGATGGACGGGGCTACGTTGGAGCAGTACTTC
TRBD2	NA	TRBV11-2	TRBJ2-1	CASSSKGTSGSGRGNEQFF	TGTGCCAGCAGCTCCAAGGGGACTAGCGGGAGTGGTCGGGGAAATGAGCAGTTCTTC
TRBD1	NA	TRBV28	TRBJ2-7	CASSQRLGTGEGTYEQYF	TGTGCCAGCAGTCAAAGACTAGGGACAGGGGAAGGGACCTACGAGCAGTACTTC
NA	NA	TRBV5-1	TRBJ2-2	CASSSASNTGELFF	TGCGCCAGCAGCTCGGCTTCGAACACCGGGGAGCTGTTTTTT
NA	NA	TRBV6-1	TRBJ1-6	CASSGIEIYNSPLHF	TGTGCCAGCAGTGGGATAGAGATATATAATTCACCCCTCCACTTT
TRBD2	NA	TRBV6-1	TRBJ2-1	CASRPGGGAPYNEQFF	TGTGCCAGCAGGCCCGGGGGGGGGGCACCCTACAATGAGCAGTTCTTC
TRBD1	NA	TRBV5-1	TRBJ2-3	CASSQGQPADTQYF	TGCGCCAGCAGCCAGGGACAGCCTGCAGATACGCAGTATTTT
TRBD2	NA	TRBV20-1	TRBJ2-1	CSALLAGRGDEQFF	TGCAGTGCTTTACTAGCGGGGAGGGGGGATGAGCAGTTCTTC
NA	NA	TRBV20-1	TRBJ2-7	CSARYKGYEQYF	TGCAGTGCTAGATACAAAGGCTACGAGCAGTACTTC
NA	NA	TRBV5-1	TRBJ2-7	CASSSGPSGQSSYEQYF	TGCGCCAGCAGCTCGGGCCCCAGCGGGCAGAGCTCCTACGAGCAGTACTTC
TRBD1	NA	TRBV24-1	TRBJ1-1	CATSEAGTGGGTEAFF	TGTGCCACCAGTGAAGCCGGGACAGGGGGCGGAACTGAAGCTTTCTTT
NA	once	TRBV21-1	TRBJ2-7	CASSKTRHEQYF	TGTGCCAGCAGCAAAACCCGACACGAGCAGTACTTC